This entry features one T cell receptor beta chain sequence. As yet, its antigen is unknown. The CDR3 extends over 16 amino acids. V gave up 3 bases and J gave up 2 bases; unmatched junction bases: 5. CDR1 and CDR2 (germline): LNHNV, YYDKDF (reference sequence). This specimen comes from a study of shared clonotypes between healthy human individuals. Study-level points and caveats: What naive subsets generally showed was a larger estimated richness than memory subsets showed. Sampling covered nothing but blood. Tissue TCR repertoires likely differ from those found in blood.

CD8 cells regarded as naive lacked CD45RO, were positively chosen for CCR7, and omitted terminally differentiated effector memory CD45RA+ cells. The study drew its donors from healthy HIV-negative adults without recent acute infections or vaccinations. Per the original data handling: As immunoSEQ supplied junction-only sequences (without quality scores), filtering differed. The data were produced by immunoSEQ multiplex PCR, yet TCRdb's version contains in-frame clones alone and is incomplete. Clonal size and the V and J genes are those of that table, whereas D and trimming came from the DNA. This sample has around 2,100,000 clones; roughly 95% occur once, and the top ten carry approximately 1%.

The specimen sequenced was naive CD8+ T cells sorted from blood. The TCR comes from a man younger than 35 in good health. This chain connects TRBV15 to TRBJ2-7; 12 bases are a match to TRBD2. Here the CDR3 reads CATSSEGLAGTYEQYF. DNA for the CDR3: TGTGCCACCAGCAGTGAGGGACTAGCGGGCACCTACGAGCAGTACTTC. Filled out from reference TRBV15 and TRBJ2-7, the complete variable domain reads DAMVIQNPRYQVTQFGKPVTLSCSQTLNHNVMYWYQQKSSQAPKLLFHYYDKDFNNEADTPDNFQSRRPNTSFCFLDIRSPGLGDTAMYLCATSSEGLAGTYEQYFGPGTRLTVT.